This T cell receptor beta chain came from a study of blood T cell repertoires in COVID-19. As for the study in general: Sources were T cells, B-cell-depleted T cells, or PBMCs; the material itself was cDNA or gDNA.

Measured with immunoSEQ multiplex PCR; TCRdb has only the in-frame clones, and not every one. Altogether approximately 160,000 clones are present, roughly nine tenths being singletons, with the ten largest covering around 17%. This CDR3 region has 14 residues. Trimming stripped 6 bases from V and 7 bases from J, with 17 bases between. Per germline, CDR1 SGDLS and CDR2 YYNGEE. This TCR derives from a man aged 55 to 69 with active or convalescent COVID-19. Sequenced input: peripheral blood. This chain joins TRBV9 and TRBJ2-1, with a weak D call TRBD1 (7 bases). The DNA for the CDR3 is TGTGCCAGCACCTACAGGGGTGCGGGGAATGAGCAGTTCTTC. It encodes CASTYRGAGNEQFF.